The 27 T cell receptor beta chains presented below share a single source sample, sequenced in a study of blood T cell repertoires in COVID-19. The repertoire was sequenced with immunoSEQ multiplex PCR; TCRdb's copy has only in-frame clones and lacks some. The sample shows fewer than 350,000 clones, roughly 86% of them seen only once. The sample taken for sequencing was peripheral blood. The source is a woman aged 25 to 39 who had recovered from COVID-19.

This CDR3 is CASSRTSGPYEQYF. CDR3 DNA: TGCGCCAGCAGCAGAACTAGCGGGCCCTACGAGCAGTACTTC. This chain joins TRBV5-1 and TRBJ2-7, with 9 bases aligning to TRBD2. The CDR3 is 14 amino acids. Trimming cost V 4 bases and J 2 bases; bases outside gene matches: 4. Germline-derived CDR1 and CDR2 are SGHRS and YFSETQ.

V and J are TRBV6-4 and TRBJ2-6, with D possibly matching TRBD1 (5 bases). V lost 8 bases to trimming and J lost 2 bases, with 10 bases between them. Per germline, CDR1 MRHNA and CDR2 SNTAGT. The CDR3 length is 14 residues. The CDR3 DNA reads TGTGCCAGCCGTTCGGACACTGGGGCCAACGTCCTGACTTTC. It translates to CASRSDTGANVLTF.

There are a few counts of this clone. The chain couples TRBV4-3 to TRBJ2-1; D possibly corresponds to TRBD1 (6 bases). CDR3 length: 15 amino acids. Trimming took off 3 bases at V and 7 bases at J, with 16 bases between the two ends. Germline lookup yields CDR1 LGHNA and CDR2 YSLEER. The CDR3 DNA sequence: TGCGCCAGCAGCCAGGGACAACCGGGACCAAATGAGCAGTTCTTC. Protein: CASSQGQPGPNEQFF.

The V and J genes are TRBV6-6 and TRBJ2-7; D gene ambiguous. V was shortened by 0 bases and J by 4 bases, with 10 bases between the two germline ends. Germline CDR1 MNHNY, CDR2 SVGAGI (reference sequence). This CDR3 has 14 amino acids. CDR3: CASSYSVTGYEQYF. DNA for the CDR3: TGTGCCAGCAGTTACTCGGTTACGGGTTACGAGCAGTACTTC.

The rearrangement joins TRBV18 to TRBJ2-3; D is uncertain. The CDR3 has 17 residues. The V gene lost 3 bases and the J gene lost 1 base, with 17 bases spanning the gap. Germline V gene data show CDR1 as KGHSH and CDR2 as LQKENI. The CDR3 DNA sequence: TGTGCCAGCTCACCTGTAGGCGGCCTCGGAGGCACAGATACGCAGTATTTT. This translates into CASSPVGGLGGTDTQYF.

CDR3 loop: CASSGRGDEQFF. The CDR3, as DNA: TGTGCCAGCAGTGGCAGGGGCGATGAGCAGTTCTTC. The chain combines TRBV6-2 or TRBV6-3 with TRBJ2-1, with D possibly being TRBD1 (6 bases). Germline CDR1 is MNHEY and CDR2 is SVGEGT. Trimming cost V 5 bases and J 8 bases, with 10 bases left between them. The CDR3 is made up of 12 amino acids.

This clone was detected only once. The rearrangement joins TRBV6-5 to TRBJ2-3, with 8 bases aligning to TRBD1. This CDR3 region has 15 residues. The V and J ends lost 6 bases and 3 bases, in that order; junction bases with no gene match: 8. Looked up from germline, CDR1 is MNHEY and CDR2 is SVGAGI. Here the CDR3 DNA reads TGTGCCAGCAGGCGTACAGGGGGTAGGACAGATACGCAGTATTTT. The encoded protein is CASRRTGGRTDTQYF.

This clone came up once. V gene TRBV12-3 or TRBV12-4 combines with J gene TRBJ1-1, with unresolved D. This CDR3 has 12 residues. Trimming stripped 9 bases from V and 5 bases from J, with 13 bases between. CDR3 sequence reads: CASTSLRTEAFF. DNA of the CDR3: TGTGCCAGTACCAGCTTGCGGACTGAAGCTTTCTTT.

This chain links TRBV3-1 (or the pseudogene TRBV3-2) with TRBJ2-3; 10 nucleotides align to TRBD2. The germline V gene encodes CDR1 LGHDT and CDR2 YNNKEL (reference sequence). Unmatched junction bases numbered 8, after V lost 5 bases and J lost 0 bases. CDR3 size: 17 residues. The CDR3 is CASSLGTSAQSTDTQYF. The CDR3 DNA is TGTGCCAGCAGCTTAGGGACTAGCGCGCAGAGCACAGATACGCAGTATTTT.

Only one count was recorded for this clone. The chain links TRBV19 to TRBJ1-1; D ambiguous. The CDR3 has 14 amino acids. Looked up from germline, CDR1 is LNHDA and CDR2 is SQIVND (reference sequence). The V gene lost 5 bases and the J gene lost 0 bases, with 10 bases spanning the gap. CDR3 sequence (DNA): TGTGCCAGTAGTGGGCGGGAGATGAACACTGAAGCTTTCTTT. Residues: CASSGREMNTEAFF.

The chain employs TRBV4-3 and TRBJ1-6; 7 positions match TRBD1. Per germline, CDR1 LGHNA and CDR2 YSLEER. The CDR3 sequence is 15 residues long. Unmatched junction bases numbered 4, after V lost 1 base and J lost 7 bases. The CDR3 loop reads CASSQAGTENSPLHF. For the CDR3, the DNA is TGCGCCAGCAGCCAAGCCGGGACAGAGAATTCACCCCTCCACTTT.

The chain employs TRBV11-2 and TRBJ2-3; D is ambiguous. Germline CDR1 is SGHAT and CDR2 is FQNNGV. V was clipped by 2 bases and J by 8 bases, with 11 bases between them. This CDR3 has 13 residues. CDR3 DNA: TGTGCCAGCAGCTTACAACTATTCGGTACGCAGTATTTT. Its translation: CASSLQLFGTQYF.

J is TRBJ2-5 and V is TRBV7-2, with 9 nucleotides matching TRBD1. Trimming at V came to 1 base and at J to 4 bases, leaving 7 bases not matched to a gene. CDR1 and CDR2 from the germline V gene are SGHTA and FQGNSA. This CDR3 region has 16 residues. The DNA of the CDR3 is TGTGCCAGCAGCTTAGGGGACAGGGCCAAGGGAGAGACCCAGTACTTC. It translates to CASSLGDRAKGETQYF.

The chain recombines TRBV29-1 with TRBJ1-1; 7 positions match TRBD1. There are 13 residues in the CDR3. Germline V CDR1 and CDR2: SQVTM, ANQGSEA. J was trimmed by 5 bases and V by 6 bases; bases with no gene match: 9. The CDR3 spells CSVNRGEGTEAFF. The CDR3, as DNA: TGCAGCGTAAACAGGGGAGAAGGTACTGAAGCTTTCTTT.

The chain combines TRBV5-5 with TRBJ2-2, with no clear D. The CDR3 extends over 14 amino acids. Germline V lookup: CDR1 SGHKS, CDR2 YYEKEE (reference sequence). V was shortened by 4 bases and J by 5 bases, with 12 bases between the two germline ends. The CDR3 DNA is TGTGCCAGCAGCCCCCCCTTTGAGACCGGGGAGCTGTTTTTT. This codes for CASSPPFETGELFF.

The CDR3 DNA reads as TGTGCCAGCAGTCTCTCCGGGACAGAGTCCTACAATGAGCAGTTCTTC. Translation: CASSLSGTESYNEQFF. The rearrangement links TRBV27 to TRBJ2-1; TRBD1 aligns across 7 bases. Germline CDR1 MNHEY, CDR2 SMNVEV (reference sequence). V lost 5 bases to trimming and J lost 1 base; unmatched junction nucleotides: 8. The CDR3 covers 16 residues.

This sequence joins TRBV9 and TRBJ2-3, with 7 nucleotides matching TRBD2. The CDR3 loop spans 14 amino acids. Germline CDR1 SGDLS, CDR2 YYNGEE. V lost 0 bases, J lost 2 bases, and 0 bases stayed unmatched. CDR3 region: CASSVGDYTDTQYF. DNA of the CDR3: TGTGCCAGCAGCGTAGGGGACTACACAGATACGCAGTATTTT.

CDR3 coding DNA: TGCGCCAGCAGCCAAGATCTAGAACAGACCCAGTACTTC. This sequence encodes CASSQDLEQTQYF. The J gene is TRBJ2-5, the V gene TRBV4-3, with unresolved D. Trimming shortened V by 0 bases and J by 6 bases, and 8 bases separated the two germline ends. CDR3 size: 13 residues. Germline values: CDR1 LGHNA, CDR2 YSLEER.

The chain has TRBV3-1 (or the pseudogene TRBV3-2) and TRBJ2-3, with 8 bases fitting TRBD1. Trimming took 3 bases from V and 4 from J; bases not matched to a gene: 6. In germline, CDR1 is LGHDT, CDR2 YNNKEL (reference sequence). This CDR3 region has 15 residues. The chain's CDR3 is CASSQRDRNSDTQYF. The DNA of the CDR3 is TGTGCCAGCAGCCAGAGGGACAGGAACTCAGATACGCAGTATTTT.

J is TRBJ2-3 and V is TRBV11-2; D is unclear. This CDR3 has 12 residues. V lost 5 bases to trimming and J lost 6 bases, with 9 bases between them. The germline gives CDR1 SGHAT, CDR2 FQNNGV. In DNA, the CDR3 is TGTGCCAGCAGCCCAAGCTACGATACGCAGTATTTT. Protein: CASSPSYDTQYF.

The chain recombines TRBV5-6 with TRBJ2-1, with TRBD2 as a possible D gene (5 bases). CDR3 length: 17 residues. Trimming left V 2 bases short and J 1 base short, with 16 bases between. Germline values: CDR1 SGHDT, CDR2 YYEEEE. DNA of the CDR3: TGTGCCAGCAGCTTCCTTCCCGTGAGCGGATCCTACAATGAGCAGTTCTTC. Protein product: CASSFLPVSGSYNEQFF.

The chain carries TRBV2 and TRBJ2-3, with D possibly TRBD2 on 6 matching bases. There are 15 residues in the CDR3. Between the trimmed V and J ends, which lost 2 bases and 2 bases, there was a span of 11 bases. The germline gives CDR1 SNHLY, CDR2 FYNNEI. CDR3 bases: TGTGCCAGCAGTGAACCCCCGGGACTCACAGATACGCAGTATTTT. This codes for CASSEPPGLTDTQYF.

For the CDR3, the DNA is TGTGCCACCAGCAGAGGAGTCGGGCAGCCCCAGCATTTT. Translation: CATSRGVGQPQHF. The V call is TRBV15, the J call TRBJ1-5; no clear D. Germline assignment: CDR1 LNHNV and CDR2 YYDKDF (reference sequence). The CDR3 contains 13 residues. V was cut by 1 base and J by 7 bases, with 8 bases left in between. Full variable domain (outside the CDR3, taken from reference TRBV15 and TRBJ1-5): DAMVIQNPRYQVTQFGKPVTLSCSQTLNHNVMYWYQQKSSQAPKLLFHYYDKDFNNEADTPDNFQSRRPNTSFCFLDIRSPGLGDTAMYLCATSRGVGQPQHFGDGTRLSIL.

This chain links TRBV6-5 with TRBJ1-6; D is ambiguous. In germline, CDR1 is MNHEY, CDR2 SVGAGI. Between the trimmed V and J ends, which lost 6 bases and 10 bases, there was a span of 13 bases. The CDR3 is 13 residues long. Written as DNA, the CDR3 is TGTGCCAGCAGCTCCGAGGGTGGCTCACCCCTCCACTTT. Encoded protein: CASSSEGGSPLHF.

This clone was picked up a small number of times. This chain joins TRBV3-1 (or the pseudogene TRBV3-2) and TRBJ1-2, with 9 positions matching TRBD1. This CDR3 is 14 amino acids long. V shed 3 bases, J shed 7 bases, and the junction held 6 bases outside the gene matches. Germline lookup yields CDR1 LGHDT and CDR2 YNNKEL (reference sequence). The CDR3 bases are TGTGCCAGCAGCCACCGGGACAGGGATTTTGGCTACACCTTC. Protein product: CASSHRDRDFGYTF.

The chain is built from TRBV18 and TRBJ2-6; D unresolved. Trimming took 0 bases from V and 4 from J, leaving 10 bases between them. The germline V gene has CDR1 KGHSH and CDR2 LQKENI. The CDR3 extends over 16 amino acids. The CDR3 loop is CASSPPSQKGANVLTF. The DNA for the CDR3 is TGTGCCAGCTCACCACCATCCCAGAAAGGGGCCAACGTCCTGACTTTC.

This CDR3 is CASSRTGLEAFF. The DNA for the CDR3 is TGTGCCAGCAGCCGGACAGGACTCGAAGCTTTCTTT. The rearrangement uses TRBV6-5 and TRBJ1-1; 7 nucleotides align to TRBD1. The germline V gene has CDR1 MNHEY and CDR2 SVGAGI. J was trimmed by 8 bases and V by 6 bases; bases with no gene match: 6. CDR3 length: 12 amino acids.